This T cell receptor (beta chain) emerged from a study of blood T cell repertoires in COVID-19. Trimming removed 7 bases from V and 4 bases from J; junction bases left unmatched: 8. Germline CDR1 and CDR2: SNHLY and FYNNEI. This CDR3 spans 15 amino acids. In the original workflow: From reference gene primer amplification, estimates of nucleated cell counts were derived. Sequenced by immunoSEQ multiplex PCR; TCRdb stores in-frame clones only, minus some. That table furnishes V, J and clone size, whereas the DNA furnished D and trimming. Counted here are some 20,000 clones, 88% occurring once; the ten biggest clones make up roughly 11%.

This chain joins TRBV2 and TRBJ2-2; 8 nucleotides line up with TRBD1. Sequenced sample: peripheral blood. This sequence was found in a human donor in a cohort sampled during active COVID-19. CDR3 protein: CASNQDRVGTGELFF. The CDR3 DNA reads TGTGCCAGCAACCAGGACAGGGTGGGCACCGGGGAGCTGTTTTTT.